Listed below are T cell receptor beta chains from one sample, sequenced in a study of blood T cell repertoires in COVID-19. Sequencing used immunoSEQ multiplex PCR; TCRdb keeps in-frame clones, though not all of them. The repertoire holds fewer than 150,000 clones, with approximately 77% as singletons. The sequenced sample was peripheral blood. The receptors here all came from a man older than 75 with acute or convalescent COVID-19. Each CDR3 is given without its conserved first and last residue. Fields, in order: J gene, V gene, CDR3 protein.

TRBJ2-1	TRBV5-1	ASSYTGNSYNEQF
TRBJ1-6	TRBV5-4	ASSLGGSSYNSPLH
TRBJ2-3	TRBV4-2	ASSQVEAGGVDTQY
TRBJ2-6	TRBV7-2	ASIWGGAGANVLT
TRBJ2-7	TRBV5-1	ASSLYGLGPGGEQY
TRBJ2-3	TRBV6-1	ASSDQGQHTDTQY
TRBJ1-5	TRBV3-1/TRBV3-2	ASSPSGYSNQPQH
TRBJ1-1	TRBV5-4	ASSGGGGNTEAF
TRBJ1-2	TRBV2	ASIGGYLANYGYT
TRBJ1-1	TRBV6-5	ATVQILNTEAF
TRBJ1-6	TRBV6-5	ASKQQGVGHSPLH
TRBJ1-6	TRBV9	ASSANHDMSSYNSPLH
TRBJ2-1	TRBV5-1	ASSLGQGARHEQF
TRBJ2-3	TRBV4-2	ASSLEGSSTGTDTQY
TRBJ1-1	TRBV4-2	ASSHIPGNTEAF
TRBJ2-7	TRBV3-1/TRBV3-2	ASSLGVRGEQY
TRBJ1-2	TRBV4-2	ASSHPDRELGGYT
TRBJ1-1	TRBV10-3	AIRTANTEAF
TRBJ2-3	TRBV9	ASSISGGFTDTQY
TRBJ1-5	TRBV7-9	ASSSTGNHQPQH
TRBJ2-1	TRBV6-5	ASSLGQVGHNEQF
TRBJ2-2	TRBV9	ASSVGQSTGELF
TRBJ2-3	TRBV11-2	ASSSSTGTQY
TRBJ1-2	TRBV5-1	ASSIGTGVYGYT
TRBJ1-2	TRBV6-6	ASSPLRDRDYGYT
TRBJ1-2	TRBV7-9	ASSLFGDGYT
TRBJ1-5	TRBV2	ATKGVSNQPQH
TRBJ1-5	TRBV7-2	ASSASGTGNQPQH
TRBJ2-1	TRBV6-6	ASTQISIDEQF